Listed below are T cell receptor beta chains from one sample, sequenced in a study of CD8+CD57+ T cells in acquired aplastic anemia. TCRdb passed the reads through MiXCR, listing each CDR3 protein once. The sample shows 200,000 to 250,000 distinct CDR3 sequences, 30% to 35% of them seen only once. Sequenced sample: sorted CD4+, CD8+, or CD8+CD57+ T cells (not recorded which) from PBMCs. These receptors were taken from a human donor in good health, serving as a control. CDR3s leave out the opening cysteine and the closing phenylalanine or tryptophan. For some rows the clone size is stated as once, few or many, or as a class when expanded; others skip it.

length | V | size | CDR3
14 | TRBV11-1 | many | ASSLKAGTGGLQQY
14 | TRBV24-1 | NA | ATSDSQGVANQPQH
12 | TRBV7-2 | many | ASNKQGSLQPQH
12 | TRBV20-1 | many | SARSGVGTDTQY
12 | TRBV30 | few | AWSPNAGDRPQH
15 | TRBV6-1 | NA | ASSIRTSGYFQETQY
12 | TRBV12-3/TRBV12-4 | NA | ASSARPAPGELF
13 | TRBV10-3 | NA | AIRRGQGYTGELF
13 | TRBV5-1 | many | ASSTLEVGFGGYT
9 | TRBV29-1 | NA | SVAGTAPYT
11 | TRBV2 | many | ASRTVSDTEAF
14 | TRBV11-1 | NA | ASSLRTSGIYNEQS
15 | TRBV20-1 | NA | SAREEDRSSGANVLT
12 | TRBV5-1 | many | ASSKEGYGTEAF
12 | TRBV7-9 | few | ASSFGLGAYEQY
14 | TRBV7-3 | many | ASSLNRPSNTGELF
12 | TRBV12-3/TRBV12-4 | many | ASSQDTINSPLH
13 | TRBV7-2 | few | ASSRAGQGFFEQY
15 | TRBV4-1 | few | ASSQGGLRGRGGGYT
13 | TRBV7-9 | many | ASSHENWGQVGYT
12 | TRBV7-8 | NA | ASSYLQGTGSYT
11 | TRBV2 | many | ASSVQPQETQY
13 | TRBV15 | NA | ATSWGTVGYNEQF
14 | TRBV7-9 | many | ASSFRTGSIDAEAF
14 | TRBV5-6 | NA | ASSWRDRGYQETQY
14 | TRBV19 | many | ASSAGSGQGGTEAF
13 | TRBV2 | NA | ASSSRGQAKDTQY
12 | TRBV25-1 | NA | ASSRWGSTGELF
11 | TRBV25-1 | NA | ASSYPLQQPQH
13 | TRBV24-1 | NA | ATSEAFGAHNEQF
14 | TRBV12-3/TRBV12-4 | NA | ASSFWDRGPQETQY
10 | TRBV7-9 | many | ASSYFMETQY
12 | TRBV25-1 | NA | ASNAGWRGAGYT
13 | TRBV19 | many | ASSREPSSNQPQH
15 | TRBV19 | NA | ASSRGTVRAGANVLT
12 | TRBV19 | many | ASRRLAGEETQY
12 | TRBV25-1 | NA | ASSGGTGANVLT
11 | TRBV4-1 | few | ASSRLTGGEAF
10 | TRBV20-1 | many | SAREGVGEQF
11 | TRBV15 | medium-sized | ATSGGGTGELF
13 | TRBV24-1 | NA | ATSDSGSSYNEQF
13 | TRBV5-1 | few | ASSWGTGPYNEQF
11 | TRBV6-1 | many | ASSVTAAYGYT
14 | TRBV10-3 | NA | AISESGSLNTDTQY